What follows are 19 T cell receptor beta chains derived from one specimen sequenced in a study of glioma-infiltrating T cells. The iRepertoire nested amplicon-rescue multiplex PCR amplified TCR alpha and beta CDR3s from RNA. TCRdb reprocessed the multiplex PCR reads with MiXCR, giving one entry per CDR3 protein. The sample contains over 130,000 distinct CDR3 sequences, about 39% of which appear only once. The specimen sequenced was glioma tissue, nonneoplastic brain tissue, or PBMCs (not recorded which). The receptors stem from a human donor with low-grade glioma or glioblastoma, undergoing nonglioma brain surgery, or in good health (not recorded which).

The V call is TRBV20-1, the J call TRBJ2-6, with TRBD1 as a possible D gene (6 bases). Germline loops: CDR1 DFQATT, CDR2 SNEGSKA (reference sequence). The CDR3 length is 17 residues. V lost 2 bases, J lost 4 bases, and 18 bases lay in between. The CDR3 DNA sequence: TGCAGTGCTAGAAGTCCTCTTGACAGGCGCGGGGCCAACGTCCTGACTTTC. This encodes CSARSPLDRRGANVLTF.

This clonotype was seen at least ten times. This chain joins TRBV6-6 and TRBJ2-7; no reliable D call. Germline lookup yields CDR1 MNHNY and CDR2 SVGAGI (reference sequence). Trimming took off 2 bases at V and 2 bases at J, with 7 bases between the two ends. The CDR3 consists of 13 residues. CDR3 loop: CASSYGNTYEQYF. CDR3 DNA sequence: TGTGCCAGCAGTTACGGAAATACCTACGAGCAGTACTTC.

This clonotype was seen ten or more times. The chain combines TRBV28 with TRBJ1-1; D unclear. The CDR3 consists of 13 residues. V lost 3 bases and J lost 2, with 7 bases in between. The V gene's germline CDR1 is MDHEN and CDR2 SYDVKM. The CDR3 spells CASSLWGNTEAFF. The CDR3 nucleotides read TGTGCCAGCAGTTTGTGGGGAAACACTGAAGCTTTCTTT.

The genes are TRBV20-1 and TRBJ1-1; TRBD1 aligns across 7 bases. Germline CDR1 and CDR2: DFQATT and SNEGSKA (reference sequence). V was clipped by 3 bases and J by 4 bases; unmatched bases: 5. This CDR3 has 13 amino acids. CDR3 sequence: CSASSTGVTEAFF. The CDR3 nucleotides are TGCAGTGCTAGTTCTACAGGGGTCACTGAAGCTTTCTTT.

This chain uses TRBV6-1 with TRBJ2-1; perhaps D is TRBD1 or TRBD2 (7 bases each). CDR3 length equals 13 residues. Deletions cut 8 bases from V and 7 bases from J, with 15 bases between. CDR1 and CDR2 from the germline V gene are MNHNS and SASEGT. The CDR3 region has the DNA TGTGCCAGCTCCAGGGGGGGCGGGAATGAGCAGTTCTTC. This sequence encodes CASSRGGGNEQFF.

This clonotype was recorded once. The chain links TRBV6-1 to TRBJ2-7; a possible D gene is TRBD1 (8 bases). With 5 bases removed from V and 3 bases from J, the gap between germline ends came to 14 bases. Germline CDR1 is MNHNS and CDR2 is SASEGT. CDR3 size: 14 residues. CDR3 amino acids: CASSMDRDYYEQYF. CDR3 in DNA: TGTGCCAGCAGTATGGACAGGGACTACTACGAGCAGTACTTC.

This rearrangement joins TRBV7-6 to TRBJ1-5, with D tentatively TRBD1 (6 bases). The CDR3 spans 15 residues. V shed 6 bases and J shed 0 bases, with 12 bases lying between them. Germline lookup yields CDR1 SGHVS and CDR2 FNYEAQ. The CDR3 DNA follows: TGTGCCAGCAGGGGGGCAGGCTATAGCAATCAGCCCCAGCATTTT. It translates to CASRGAGYSNQPQHF.

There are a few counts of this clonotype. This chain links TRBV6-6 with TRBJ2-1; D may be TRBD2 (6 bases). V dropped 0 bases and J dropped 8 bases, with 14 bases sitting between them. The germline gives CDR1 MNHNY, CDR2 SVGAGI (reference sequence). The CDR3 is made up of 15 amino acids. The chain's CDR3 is CASSYSNYGSHEQFF. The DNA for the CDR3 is TGTGCCAGCAGTTACTCGAATTACGGGAGCCATGAGCAGTTCTTC.

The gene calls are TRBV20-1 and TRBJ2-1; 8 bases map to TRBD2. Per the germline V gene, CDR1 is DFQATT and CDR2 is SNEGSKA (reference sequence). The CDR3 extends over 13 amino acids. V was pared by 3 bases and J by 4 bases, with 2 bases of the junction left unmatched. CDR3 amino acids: CSASGRAYNEQFF. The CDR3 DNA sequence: TGCAGTGCTAGCGGGAGGGCATACAATGAGCAGTTCTTC.

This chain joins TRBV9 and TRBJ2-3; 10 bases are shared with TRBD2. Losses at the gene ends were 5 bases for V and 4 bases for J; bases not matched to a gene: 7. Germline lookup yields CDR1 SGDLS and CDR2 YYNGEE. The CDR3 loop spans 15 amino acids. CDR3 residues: CASSASGRGPDTQYF. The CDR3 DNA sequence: TGTGCCAGCAGTGCTAGCGGGAGAGGTCCAGATACGCAGTATTTT.

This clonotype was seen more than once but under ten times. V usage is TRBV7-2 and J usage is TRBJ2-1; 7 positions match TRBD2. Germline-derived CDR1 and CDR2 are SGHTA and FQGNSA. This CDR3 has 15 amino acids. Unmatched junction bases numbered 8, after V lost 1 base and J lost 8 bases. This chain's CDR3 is CASSLGGGLVHEQFF. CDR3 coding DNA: TGTGCCAGCAGCTTAGGGGGGGGGTTGGTTCATGAGCAGTTCTTC. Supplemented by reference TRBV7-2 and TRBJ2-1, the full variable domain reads GAGVSQSPSNKVTEKGKDVELRCDPISGHTALYWYRQSLGQGLEFLIYFQGNSAPDKSGLPSDRFSAERTGGSVSTLTIQRTQQEDSAVYLCASSLGGGLVHEQFFGPGTRLTVL.

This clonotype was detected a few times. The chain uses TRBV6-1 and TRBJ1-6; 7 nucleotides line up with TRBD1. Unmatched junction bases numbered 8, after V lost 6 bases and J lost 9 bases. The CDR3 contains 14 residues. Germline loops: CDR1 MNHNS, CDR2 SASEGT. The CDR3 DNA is TGTGCCAGCAGCGACTCAGGGGGGTCTTCACCCCTCCACTTT. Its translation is CASSDSGGSSPLHF.

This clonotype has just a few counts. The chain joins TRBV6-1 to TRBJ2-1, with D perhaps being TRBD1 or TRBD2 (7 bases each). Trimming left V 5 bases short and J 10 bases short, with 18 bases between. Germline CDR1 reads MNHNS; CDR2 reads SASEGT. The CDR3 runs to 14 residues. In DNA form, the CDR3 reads TGTGCCAGCAGTCCAGGGGGGGGGCTCAACGAGCAGTTCTTC. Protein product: CASSPGGGLNEQFF.

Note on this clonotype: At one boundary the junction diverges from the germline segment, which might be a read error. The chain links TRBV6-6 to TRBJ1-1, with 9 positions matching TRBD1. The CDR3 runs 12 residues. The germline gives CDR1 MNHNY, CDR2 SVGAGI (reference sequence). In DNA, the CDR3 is TGTGCCAGCAGTTACGGACAGGGGCCACCTTCCTTT. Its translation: CASSYGQGPPSF.

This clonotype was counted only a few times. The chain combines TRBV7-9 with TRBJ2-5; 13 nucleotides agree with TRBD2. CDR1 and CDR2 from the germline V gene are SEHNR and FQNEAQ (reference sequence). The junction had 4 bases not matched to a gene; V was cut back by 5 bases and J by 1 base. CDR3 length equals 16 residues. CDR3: CASSPGLAGAQETQYF. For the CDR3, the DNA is TGTGCCAGCAGCCCCGGACTAGCGGGGGCCCAAGAGACCCAGTACTTC.

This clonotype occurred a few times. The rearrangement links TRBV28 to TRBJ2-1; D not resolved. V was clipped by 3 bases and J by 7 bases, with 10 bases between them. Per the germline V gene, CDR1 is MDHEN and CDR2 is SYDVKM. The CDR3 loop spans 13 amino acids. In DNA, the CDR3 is TGTGCCAGCAGTTTCGGTCTAGAGAATGAGCAGTTCTTC. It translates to CASSFGLENEQFF. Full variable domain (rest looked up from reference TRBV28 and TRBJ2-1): DVKVTQSSRYLVKRTGEKVFLECVQDMDHENMFWYRQDPGLGLRLIYFSYDVKMKEKGDIPEGYSVSREKKERFSLILESASTNQTSMYLCASSFGLENEQFFGPGTRLTVL.

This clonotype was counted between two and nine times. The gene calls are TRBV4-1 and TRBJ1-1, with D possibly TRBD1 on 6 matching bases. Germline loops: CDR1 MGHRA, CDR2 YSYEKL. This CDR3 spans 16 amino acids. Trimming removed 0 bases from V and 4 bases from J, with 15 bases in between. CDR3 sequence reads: CASSQDEGGPSTEAFF. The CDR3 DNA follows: TGCGCCAGCAGCCAAGATGAGGGGGGACCTTCCACTGAAGCTTTCTTT.

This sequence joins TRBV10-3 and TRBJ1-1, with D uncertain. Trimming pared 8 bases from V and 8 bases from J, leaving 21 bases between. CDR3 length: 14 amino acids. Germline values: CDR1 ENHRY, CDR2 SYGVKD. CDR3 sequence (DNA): TGTGCCATCGGCCCCCAGGAGTCCCGCATGGAAGCTTTCTTT. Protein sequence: CAIGPQESRMEAFF.

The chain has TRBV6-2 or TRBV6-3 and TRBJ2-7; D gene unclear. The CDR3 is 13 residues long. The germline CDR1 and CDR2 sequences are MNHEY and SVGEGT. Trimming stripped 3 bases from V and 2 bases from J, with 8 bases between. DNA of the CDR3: TGTGCCAGCAGTTATTCCAGGCCCTACGAGCAGTACTTC. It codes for CASSYSRPYEQYF.